This paragraph covers one T cell receptor (beta chain) sequence. Its specificity is unknown. This sample was taken from a study of cytomegalovirus exposure and HLA in healthy donors. Study results and caveats: For most TCR beta V segments, an earlier analysis put the productive rate at about 87% or about 30% of the time.

The germline V gene encodes CDR1 SGHDT and CDR2 YYEEEE. CDR3 length: 19 residues. V shed 4 bases, J shed 6 bases, and the junction held 25 bases outside the gene matches. The PCR was carried out with 60 Vbeta primers and 13 Jbeta primers. Using immunoSEQ multiplex PCR, the repertoire was profiled, and TCRdb retains in-frame clones only, with some absent. The repertoire consists of over 150,000 clones, with around 68% occurring once and the leading ten covering approximately 1.5%. This sequence originates from a middle-aged man in good health and CMV-seronegative. The sequenced sample consisted of PBMCs. The V call is TRBV5-6, the J call TRBJ2-7, with 7 positions matching TRBD1. For the CDR3, the DNA is TGTGCCAGCAGCCCCAAGCTTTTAATGTCCGACAGGGCTTTGGGCGAGCAGTACTTC. It is translated as CASSPKLLMSDRALGEQYF.